Shown below are 15 T cell receptor beta chains from a single sample sequenced in a study of OX40 agonist ivuxolimab in advanced cancers. Sequenced by immunoSEQ multiplex PCR; TCRdb stores in-frame clones only, minus some. The sample includes 75,000 to 80,000 clones, 94% of them seen just once. The input for sequencing was CD4+ or CD8+ T cells sorted from blood, taken in a trial of the OX40 agonist ivuxolimab. These receptors were collected from an adult with an advanced solid tumor such as melanoma, head and neck, liver or kidney cancer.

The V and J genes are TRBV2 and TRBJ2-5; TRBD1 might be the D (6 bases). Per germline, CDR1 SNHLY and CDR2 FYNNEI. This CDR3 is 14 amino acids long. V was pared by 7 bases and J by 5 bases, with 17 bases between. Here the CDR3 DNA reads TGTGCCAGCATACAGGGTTTTCGTGGGGAGACCCAGTACTTC. Its protein is CASIQGFRGETQYF.

The V and J genes are TRBV4-1 and TRBJ1-2; no firm D call. Germline V lookup: CDR1 MGHRA, CDR2 YSYEKL. The V end lost 1 base, the J end lost 9 bases, and 15 bases lay between the germline ends. CDR3 length equals 14 residues. The CDR3 DNA reads as TGCGCCAGCAGCCAAGTAGGGTTAGTCCCCAGCTACACCTTC. It translates to CASSQVGLVPSYTF.

The V call is TRBV7-9, the J call TRBJ2-7, with 8 nucleotides matching TRBD2. The junction had 9 bases not matched to a gene; V was cut back by 5 bases and J by 3 bases. The CDR3 contains 15 residues. The germline CDR1 and CDR2 sequences are SEHNR and FQNEAQ (reference sequence). The CDR3 region is CASSRSGNPFYEQYF. The CDR3 nucleotides read TGTGCCAGCAGCCGTAGCGGGAACCCATTCTACGAGCAGTACTTC.

This clone was found once. The chain recombines TRBV7-2 with TRBJ2-5; 9 bases match TRBD1. Germline values: CDR1 SGHTA, CDR2 FQGNSA. V was clipped by 1 base and J by 0 bases; unmatched bases: 0. The CDR3 contains 15 residues. DNA of the CDR3: TGTGCCAGCAGCTTAGGACAGGGGGACCAAGAGACCCAGTACTTC. This codes for CASSLGQGDQETQYF.

This clone was counted once. One junction end disagrees with the germline gene, perhaps due to a read error. The genes are TRBV5-1 and TRBJ2-1; D remains ambiguous. Per germline, CDR1 SGHRS and CDR2 YFSETQ. The CDR3 consists of 15 residues. Here the CDR3 DNA reads TGCGCCGGCAGCTTGCGGCAGGTTCGATACAATGAGCAGTTCTTC. As protein: CAGSLRQVRYNEQFF.

This CDR3 reads CASSLGLAAYEQYF. CDR3 bases: TGTGCCAGCAGTTTAGGGCTAGCGGCCTACGAGCAGTACTTC. The chain couples TRBV27 to TRBJ2-7, with 7 bases lining up with TRBD2. V gave up 2 bases and J gave up 2 bases; unmatched junction bases: 3. The germline V gene has CDR1 MNHEY and CDR2 SMNVEV (reference sequence). This CDR3 has 14 amino acids.

The chain uses TRBV19 and TRBJ2-5; 10 bases are a match to TRBD1. The germline gives CDR1 LNHDA, CDR2 SQIVND (reference sequence). This CDR3 is built from 16 residues. The V gene end was trimmed by 4 bases and the J gene end by 4 bases; junction bases not matched to a gene: 9. CDR3 sequence reads: CASSRGQGPLRETQYF. Written as DNA, the CDR3 is TGTGCCAGTAGTAGGGGACAGGGGCCCCTACGAGAGACCCAGTACTTC.

V usage is TRBV19 and J usage is TRBJ1-2, with TRBD1 identical over 7 bases. This CDR3 has 12 residues. With 7 bases clipped from V and 7 bases from J, the junction kept 6 bases outside the gene matches. The germline V gene encodes CDR1 LNHDA and CDR2 SQIVND (reference sequence). The CDR3: CASTTGAGGYTF. In DNA form, the CDR3 reads TGTGCCAGTACTACAGGGGCTGGTGGCTACACCTTC.

The sample holds one count of this clone. The chain couples TRBV29-1 to TRBJ1-2, with a possible D match to TRBD1 (5 bases). This CDR3 has 14 amino acids. V was cut by 3 bases and J by 3 bases, with 14 bases left in between. Per germline, CDR1 SQVTM and CDR2 ANQGSEA. The CDR3 nucleotides are TGCAGCGTTGATGGGGGATACGGGGACTATGGCTACACCTTC. Its translation is CSVDGGYGDYGYTF. Looking up the rest from reference TRBV29-1 and TRBJ1-2 gives the full variable domain: SAVISQKPSRDICQRGTSLTIQCQVDSQVTMMFWYRQQPGQSLTLIATANQGSEATYESGFVIDKFPISRPNLTFSTLTVSNMSPEDSSIYLCSVDGGYGDYGYTFGSGTRLTVV.

This chain connects TRBV6-6 to TRBJ2-4, with D unclear. The CDR3 covers 15 residues. Germline V lookup: CDR1 MNHNY, CDR2 SVGAGI (reference sequence). Trimming took 7 bases from V and 0 from J, leaving 13 bases between them. The CDR3 sequence is CASTSEMLAKNIQYF. The CDR3 DNA reads as TGTGCCAGCACCTCGGAGATGTTAGCCAAAAACATTCAGTACTTC.

This clone was found once. The chain has TRBV29-1 and TRBJ1-3; D call uncertain. Germline values: CDR1 SQVTM, CDR2 ANQGSEA. The V gene lost 8 bases and the J gene lost 0 bases, with 14 bases spanning the gap. The CDR3 runs to 14 residues. The chain's CDR3 is CSYSMENSGNTIYF. The CDR3 coding sequence is TGCAGCTACTCGATGGAGAACTCTGGAAACACCATATATTTT.

J is TRBJ2-7 and V is TRBV29-1; 9 positions agree with TRBD1. V was clipped by 3 bases and J by 1 base; unmatched bases: 4. Germline-derived CDR1 and CDR2 are SQVTM and ANQGSEA. This CDR3 contains 14 residues. CDR3 nucleotide sequence: TGCAGCGTTGAGGGGGACAGGGAGTCCTACGAGCAGTACTTC. Its translation is CSVEGDRESYEQYF.

This chain joins TRBV2 and TRBJ2-1; TRBD2 matches at 7 bases. The CDR3 is 17 amino acids. The trim removed 5 bases at V and 6 bases at J, leaving 16 bases unmatched. Germline V gene lookup returns CDR1 SNHLY and CDR2 FYNNEI. This CDR3 reads CASSFGTTSPRGNEQFF. For the CDR3, the DNA is TGTGCCAGCAGTTTCGGGACTACCTCCCCGAGGGGCAATGAGCAGTTCTTC. Variable domain in full (rest from reference TRBV2 and TRBJ2-1): EPEVTQTPSHQVTQMGQEVILRCVPISNHLYFYWYRQILGQKVEFLVSFYNNEISEKSEIFDDQFSVERPDGSNFTLKIRSTKLEDSAMYFCASSFGTTSPRGNEQFFGPGTRLTVL.

The chain uses TRBV9 and TRBJ2-2, with D unresolved. The germline CDR1 and CDR2 sequences are SGDLS and YYNGEE. The V and J ends lost 4 bases and 3 bases respectively, with 16 bases between them. This CDR3 comprises 16 residues. CDR3 in DNA: TGTGCCAGCAGCTCAGAACCAGCTCGGGACACCGGGGAGCTGTTTTTT. Translated, it gives CASSSEPARDTGELFF.

This chain uses TRBV6-5 with TRBJ1-2; 8 bases align to TRBD1. The CDR3 is 15 amino acids. Per the germline V gene, CDR1 is MNHEY and CDR2 is SVGAGI. V trimming: 2 bases; J trimming: 7 bases; junction bases outside the gene matches: 9. The CDR3 here is CASSYTPGQASGYTF. The DNA for the CDR3 is TGTGCCAGCAGTTACACTCCGGGACAGGCGAGTGGCTACACCTTC.